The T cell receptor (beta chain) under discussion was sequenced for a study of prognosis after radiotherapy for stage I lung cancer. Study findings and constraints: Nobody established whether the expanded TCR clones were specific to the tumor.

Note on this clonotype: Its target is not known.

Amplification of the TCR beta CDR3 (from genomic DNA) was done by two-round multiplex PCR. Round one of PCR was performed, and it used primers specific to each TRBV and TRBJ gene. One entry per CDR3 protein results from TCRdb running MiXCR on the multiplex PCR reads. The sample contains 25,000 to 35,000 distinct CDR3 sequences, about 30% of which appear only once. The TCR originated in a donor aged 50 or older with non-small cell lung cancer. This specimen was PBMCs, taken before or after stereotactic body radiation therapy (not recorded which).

The CDR3 DNA reads as TGTGCCACCGTAGACGAAAGGGCTGGGGCCAACGTCCTGACTTTC. This gives the protein CATVDERAGANVLTF. The chain is built from TRBV10-3 and TRBJ2-6; D is uncertain. CDR1 and CDR2 (germline): ENHRY, SYGVKD. The CDR3 loop spans 15 amino acids. The V and J ends lost 10 bases and 2 bases respectively, with 15 bases between them.